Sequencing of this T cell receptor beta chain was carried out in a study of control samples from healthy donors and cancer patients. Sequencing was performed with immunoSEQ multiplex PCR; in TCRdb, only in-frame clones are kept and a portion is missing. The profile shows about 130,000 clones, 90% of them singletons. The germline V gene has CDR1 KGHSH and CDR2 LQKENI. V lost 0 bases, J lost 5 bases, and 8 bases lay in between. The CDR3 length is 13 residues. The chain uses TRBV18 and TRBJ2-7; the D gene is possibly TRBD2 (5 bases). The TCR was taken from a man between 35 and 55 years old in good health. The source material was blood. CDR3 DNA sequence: TGTGCCAGCTCACCACCTTCCGGGGACGAGCAGTACTTC. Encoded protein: CASSPPSGDEQYF.